These 16 T cell receptor beta chains originate from one sample sequenced in a study of cytomegalovirus exposure and HLA in healthy donors. With 60 Vbeta and 13 Jbeta primers, the PCR was carried out. Generated by immunoSEQ multiplex PCR, the TCRdb table keeps only in-frame clones and is missing some. The sample consists of about 130,000 clones, about 80% of them appearing once. The sample was PBMCs. Every receptor here comes from a man aged 25-45 years in good health and CMV-seronegative.

The chain combines TRBV11-2 with TRBJ1-4; D unresolved. The germline V gene has CDR1 SGHAT and CDR2 FQNNGV. Trimming shortened V by 1 base and J by 7 bases, and 10 bases separated the two germline ends. The CDR3 consists of 14 residues. As DNA, the CDR3 is TGTGCCAGCAGCTTAGGCTGGCCGGGTGAAAAACTGTTTTTT. This encodes CASSLGWPGEKLFF.

The chain joins TRBV6-1 to TRBJ2-5; a possible D gene is TRBD2 (6 bases). The germline V gene has CDR1 MNHNS and CDR2 SASEGT. The length of the CDR3 is 15 residues. V was shortened by 3 bases and J by 7 bases, with 18 bases between the two germline ends. CDR3 DNA: TGTGCCAGCAGTGACAGAGGTGGGGGGACTCGGACCCAGTACTTC. As protein: CASSDRGGGTRTQYF.

In this sample, this clone turned up once. This chain joins TRBV2 and TRBJ2-3; TRBD1 might be the D (6 bases). The CDR3 has 15 amino acids. Deletions cut 2 bases from V and 2 bases from J, with 11 bases between. The V gene's germline CDR1 is SNHLY and CDR2 FYNNEI. In DNA form, the CDR3 reads TGTGCCAGCAGTGAACAGGGGCAGATCACAGATACGCAGTATTTT. This translates into CASSEQGQITDTQYF.

In its sample, this clone was seen a few times. The chain couples TRBV28 to TRBJ1-1; a weak D match, TRBD1 (6 bases). The V gene's germline CDR1 is MDHEN and CDR2 SYDVKM. The CDR3 spans 12 residues. Between the trimmed V and J ends, which lost 7 bases and 2 bases, there was a span of 8 bases. The CDR3 region has the DNA TGTGCCAGCAAAGGGGGTAACACTGAAGCTTTCTTT. Amino acids: CASKGGNTEAFF.

The chain carries TRBV5-6 and TRBJ2-7; TRBD1 matches at 9 bases. This CDR3 comprises 15 residues. Germline CDR1 and CDR2: SGHDT and YYEEEE. V was clipped by 4 bases and J by 2 bases; unmatched bases: 7. CDR3 bases: TGTGCCAGCAGCATAACCGGGACAGGGACCTACGAGCAGTACTTC. This gives the protein CASSITGTGTYEQYF.

The CDR3 coding sequence is TGTGCCAGTAGTATCAGGGGCGTAGGTAGCGAGCAGTACTTC. Translating it yields CASSIRGVGSEQYF. The V and J genes are TRBV19 and TRBJ2-5, with a possible D match to TRBD1 (6 bases). The DNA end lines up better with TRBJ2-7; the J call may be wrong. The CDR3 length is 14 residues. Per the germline V gene, CDR1 is LNHDA and CDR2 is SQIVND (reference sequence).

The rearrangement links TRBV14 to TRBJ2-6; D call uncertain. V was cut by 4 bases and J by 1 base, with 8 bases left in between. In germline, CDR1 is SGHDN, CDR2 FVKESK. This CDR3 has 15 amino acids. The CDR3 DNA reads as TGTGCCAGCAGCCTCCGTATATCTGGGGCCAACGTCCTGACTTTC. It is translated as CASSLRISGANVLTF.

The rearrangement uses TRBV6-5 and TRBJ2-1; 8 bases agree with TRBD2. Losses at the gene ends were 7 bases for V and 2 bases for J; bases not matched to a gene: 7. Germline V gene lookup returns CDR1 MNHEY and CDR2 SVGAGI. CDR3 length: 15 residues. This CDR3 reads CASTRSGAPYNEQFF. DNA for the CDR3: TGTGCCAGCACCCGTAGCGGGGCGCCCTACAATGAGCAGTTCTTC.

Only a few counts were recorded for this clone. This sequence joins TRBV19 and TRBJ1-4, with 8 bases aligning to TRBD1. Losses at the gene ends were 8 bases for V and 0 bases for J; bases not matched to a gene: 5. This CDR3 has 15 residues. CDR1 LNHDA and CDR2 SQIVND come from the germline V gene (reference sequence). The CDR3 loop is CASRDRTATNEKLFF. In DNA form, the CDR3 reads TGTGCCAGTCGGGACAGGACCGCAACTAATGAAAAACTGTTTTTT.

The chain recombines TRBV28 with TRBJ1-5, with 8 bases that match TRBD1. The CDR3 runs to 16 residues. Germline V CDR1 and CDR2: MDHEN, SYDVKM. Germline trimming cut 3 bases from V and 0 bases from J; bases unmatched to any gene: 4. DNA of the CDR3: TGTGCCAGCAGTTTCCCGGGACAGGTTAGCAATCAGCCCCAGCATTTT. It is translated as CASSFPGQVSNQPQHF.

This chain uses TRBV4-1 with TRBJ2-1, with 7 bases matching TRBD1. In germline, CDR1 is MGHRA, CDR2 YSYEKL. The CDR3 runs 13 residues. J was trimmed by 10 bases and V by 1 base; bases with no gene match: 4. CDR3 in amino acids: CASSQGQGIEQFF. The CDR3 DNA is TGCGCCAGCAGCCAAGGACAGGGAATCGAGCAGTTCTTC.

The chain recombines TRBV21-1 with TRBJ2-6; whether TRBD1, the table's D call, matches the DNA was not checked. TRBV21-1 is a pseudogene. The CDR3 length is 18 residues. As DNA, the CDR3 is TGTGCCAGCAGCAAGACCGGGACAGGGGAGGCTGGGGCCAACGTCCTGACTTTC. The encoded protein is CASSKTGTGEAGANVLTF.

The chain couples TRBV9 to TRBJ2-1, with TRBD1 matching 7 bases. Germline V gene data show CDR1 as SGDLS and CDR2 as YYNGEE. The CDR3 loop spans 15 amino acids. The V and J ends lost 4 bases and 8 bases, in that order; junction bases with no gene match: 12. The CDR3 DNA follows: TGTGCCAGCAGCCCACGACAGGGTGGGGGCGATGAGCAGTTCTTC. Translation gives CASSPRQGGGDEQFF.

This chain links TRBV25-1 with TRBJ1-1; 10 bases agree with TRBD1. The trim removed 2 bases at V and 4 bases at J, leaving 4 bases unmatched. The germline V gene has CDR1 MGHDK and CDR2 SYGVNS. This CDR3 contains 15 residues. The CDR3 DNA follows: TGTGCCAGCAGTGAACGACAGGGGGCAGCCACTGAAGCTTTCTTT. Protein: CASSERQGAATEAFF.

A few counts support this clone. At the DNA level, this CDR3 is encoded by other sequences in the same sample as well. This chain uses TRBV11-2 with TRBJ2-5; 8 nucleotides match TRBD1. CDR1 and CDR2 from the germline V gene are SGHAT and FQNNGV. After removal of 1 base from V and 2 bases from J, the junction contained 0 bases not matched to a gene. The CDR3 contains 14 residues. CDR3 in amino acids: CASSLGTGQETQYF. The DNA of the CDR3 is TGTGCCAGCAGCTTAGGGACAGGGCAAGAGACCCAGTACTTC.

This chain uses TRBV11-2 with TRBJ2-7; D might be TRBD2 (7 bases). Trimming cost V 0 bases and J 5 bases, with 14 bases left between them. This CDR3 spans 15 amino acids. Germline V lookup: CDR1 SGHAT, CDR2 FQNNGV. CDR3 DNA: TGTGCCAGCAGCTTAGATCTTGGGGGGGGCCACGAGCAGTACTTC. Protein sequence: CASSLDLGGGHEQYF.